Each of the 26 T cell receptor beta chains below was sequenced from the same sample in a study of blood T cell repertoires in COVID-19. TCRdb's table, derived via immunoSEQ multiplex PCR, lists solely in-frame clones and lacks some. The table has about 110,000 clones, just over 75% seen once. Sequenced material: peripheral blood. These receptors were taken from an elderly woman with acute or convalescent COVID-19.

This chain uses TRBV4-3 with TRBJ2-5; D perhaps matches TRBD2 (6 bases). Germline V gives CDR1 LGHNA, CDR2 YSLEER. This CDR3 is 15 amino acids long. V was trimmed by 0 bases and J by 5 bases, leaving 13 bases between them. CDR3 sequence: CASSQDLWGVETQYF. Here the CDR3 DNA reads TGCGCCAGCAGCCAAGATCTCTGGGGGGTGGAGACCCAGTACTTC.

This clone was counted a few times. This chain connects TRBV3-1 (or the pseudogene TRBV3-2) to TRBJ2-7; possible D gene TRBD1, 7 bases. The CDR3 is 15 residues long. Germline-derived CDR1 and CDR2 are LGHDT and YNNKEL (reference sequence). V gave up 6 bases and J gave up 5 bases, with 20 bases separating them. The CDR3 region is CASSPMLGGGHEQYF. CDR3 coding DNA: TGTGCCAGCAGTCCGATGCTAGGAGGGGGCCACGAGCAGTACTTC.

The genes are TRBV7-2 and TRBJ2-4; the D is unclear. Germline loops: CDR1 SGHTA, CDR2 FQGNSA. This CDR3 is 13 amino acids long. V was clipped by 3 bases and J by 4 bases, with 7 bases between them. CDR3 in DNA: TGTGCCAGCAGCTTGGAGCAGAAAAACATTCAGTACTTC. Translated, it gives CASSLEQKNIQYF.

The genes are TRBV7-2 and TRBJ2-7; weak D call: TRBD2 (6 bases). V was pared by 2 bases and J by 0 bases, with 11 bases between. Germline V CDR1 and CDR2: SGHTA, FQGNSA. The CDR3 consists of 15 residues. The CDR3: CASSLISGPSYEQYF. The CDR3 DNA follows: TGTGCCAGCAGCTTAATCAGCGGGCCCTCCTACGAGCAGTACTTC.

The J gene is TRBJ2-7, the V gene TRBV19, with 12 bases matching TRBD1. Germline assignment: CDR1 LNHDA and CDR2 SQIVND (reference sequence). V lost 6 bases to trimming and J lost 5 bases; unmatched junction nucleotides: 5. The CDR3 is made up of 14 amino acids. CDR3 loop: CASRAGTGGDEQYF. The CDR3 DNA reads TGTGCCAGTAGGGCTGGGACAGGGGGCGACGAGCAGTACTTC.

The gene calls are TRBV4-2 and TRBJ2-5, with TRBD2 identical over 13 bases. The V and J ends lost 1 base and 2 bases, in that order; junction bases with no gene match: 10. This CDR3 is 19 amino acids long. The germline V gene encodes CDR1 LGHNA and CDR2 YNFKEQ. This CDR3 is CASSQATSGGAGGQETQYF. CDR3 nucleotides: TGTGCCAGCAGCCAAGCTACTAGCGGGGGGGCCGGTGGACAAGAGACCCAGTACTTC.

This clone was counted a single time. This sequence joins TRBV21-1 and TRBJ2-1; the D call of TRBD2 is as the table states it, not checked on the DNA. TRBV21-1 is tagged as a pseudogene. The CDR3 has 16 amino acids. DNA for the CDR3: TGTGCCAGCAGCAAAGGAAACTTTTTCACCTACAATGAGCAGTTCTTC. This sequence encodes CASSKGNFFTYNEQFF.

The CDR3 coding sequence is TGTGCCAGCAGCAAGGAGTTGGGTGGCTACACCTTC. This encodes CASSKELGGYTF. The V call is TRBV7-2, the J call TRBJ1-2; D remains unclear. This CDR3 comprises 12 residues. The germline gives CDR1 SGHTA, CDR2 FQGNSA. Trimming removed 5 bases from V and 7 bases from J, with 11 bases in between. Drawing the rest from reference TRBV7-2 and TRBJ1-2, the complete variable domain is GAGVSQSPSNKVTEKGKDVELRCDPISGHTALYWYRQSLGQGLEFLIYFQGNSAPDKSGLPSDRFSAERTGGSVSTLTIQRTQQEDSAVYLCASSKELGGYTFGSGTRLTVV.

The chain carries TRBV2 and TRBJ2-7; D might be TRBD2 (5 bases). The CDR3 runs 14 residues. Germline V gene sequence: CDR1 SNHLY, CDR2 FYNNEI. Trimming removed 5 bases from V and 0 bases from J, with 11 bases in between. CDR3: CASSRTGSSYEQYF. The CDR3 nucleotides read TGTGCCAGCAGTCGGACGGGATCCTCCTACGAGCAGTACTTC.

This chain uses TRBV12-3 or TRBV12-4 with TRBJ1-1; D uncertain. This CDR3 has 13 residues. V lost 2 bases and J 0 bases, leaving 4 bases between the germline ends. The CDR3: CASSLQMNTEAFF. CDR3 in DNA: TGTGCCAGCAGTTTACAGATGAACACTGAAGCTTTCTTT.

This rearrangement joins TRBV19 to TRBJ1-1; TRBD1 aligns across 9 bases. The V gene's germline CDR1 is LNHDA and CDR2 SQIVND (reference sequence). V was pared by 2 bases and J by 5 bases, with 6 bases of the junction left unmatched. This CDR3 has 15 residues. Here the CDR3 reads CASSISGQGYTEAFF. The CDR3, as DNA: TGTGCCAGTAGTATATCGGGACAGGGATATACTGAAGCTTTCTTT.

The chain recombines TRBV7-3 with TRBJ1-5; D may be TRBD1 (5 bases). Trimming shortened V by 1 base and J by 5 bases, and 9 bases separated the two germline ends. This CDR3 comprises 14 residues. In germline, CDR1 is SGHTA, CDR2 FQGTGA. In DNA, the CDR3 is TGTGCCAGCAGCTTAAATGGGGGGGATCAGCCCCAGCATTTT. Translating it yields CASSLNGGDQPQHF.

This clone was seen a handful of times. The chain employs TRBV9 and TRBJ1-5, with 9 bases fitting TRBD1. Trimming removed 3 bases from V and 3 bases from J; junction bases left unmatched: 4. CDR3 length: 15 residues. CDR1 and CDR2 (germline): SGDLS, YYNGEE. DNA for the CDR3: TGTGCCAGCAGCGCTGGACAGGGGTTCAATCAGCCCCAGCATTTT. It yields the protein CASSAGQGFNQPQHF. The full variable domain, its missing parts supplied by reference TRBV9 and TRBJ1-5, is DSGVTQTPKHLITATGQRVTLRCSPRSGDLSVYWYQQSLDQGLQFLIQYYNGEERAKGNILERFSAQQFPDLHSELNLSSLELGDSALYFCASSAGQGFNQPQHFGDGTRLSIL.

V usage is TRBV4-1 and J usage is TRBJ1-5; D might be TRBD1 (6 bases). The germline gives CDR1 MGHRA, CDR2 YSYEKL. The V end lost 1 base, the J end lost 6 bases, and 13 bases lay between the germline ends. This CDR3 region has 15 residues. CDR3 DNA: TGCGCCAGCAGCCAAGGTACGGACAGAACTCAGCCCCAGCATTTT. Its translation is CASSQGTDRTQPQHF.

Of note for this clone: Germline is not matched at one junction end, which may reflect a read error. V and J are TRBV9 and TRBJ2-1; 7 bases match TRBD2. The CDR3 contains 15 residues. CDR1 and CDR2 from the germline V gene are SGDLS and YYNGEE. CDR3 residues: CASSVGTSTYTEQFF. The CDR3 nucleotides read TGTGCCAGCAGCGTAGGGACTAGTACGTACACTGAGCAGTTCTTC. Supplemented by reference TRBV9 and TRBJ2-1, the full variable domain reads DSGVTQTPKHLITATGQRVTLRCSPRSGDLSVYWYQQSLDQGLQFLIQYYNGEERAKGNILERFSAQQFPDLHSELNLSSLELGDSALYFCASSVGTSTYTEQFFGPGTRLTVL.

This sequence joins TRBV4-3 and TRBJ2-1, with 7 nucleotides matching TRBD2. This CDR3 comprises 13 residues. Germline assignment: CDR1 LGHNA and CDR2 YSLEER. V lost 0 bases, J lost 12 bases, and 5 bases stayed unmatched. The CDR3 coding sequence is TGCGCCAGCAGCCAAGATACCGGGAGGACGCAGTTCTTC. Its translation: CASSQDTGRTQFF.

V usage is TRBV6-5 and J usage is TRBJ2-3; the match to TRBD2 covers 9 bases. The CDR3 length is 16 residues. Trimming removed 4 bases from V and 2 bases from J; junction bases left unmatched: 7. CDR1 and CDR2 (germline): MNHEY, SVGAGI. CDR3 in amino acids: CASSSFRLADTDTQYF. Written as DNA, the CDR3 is TGTGCCAGCAGTTCCTTTAGACTAGCGGACACAGATACGCAGTATTTT.

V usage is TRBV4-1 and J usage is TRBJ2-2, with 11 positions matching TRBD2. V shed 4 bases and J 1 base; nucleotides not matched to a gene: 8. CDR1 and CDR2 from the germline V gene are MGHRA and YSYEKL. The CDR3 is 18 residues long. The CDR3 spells CASSLYRGLAGNTGELFF. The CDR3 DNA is TGCGCCAGCAGCCTATACAGAGGACTAGCGGGGAACACCGGGGAGCTGTTTTTT.

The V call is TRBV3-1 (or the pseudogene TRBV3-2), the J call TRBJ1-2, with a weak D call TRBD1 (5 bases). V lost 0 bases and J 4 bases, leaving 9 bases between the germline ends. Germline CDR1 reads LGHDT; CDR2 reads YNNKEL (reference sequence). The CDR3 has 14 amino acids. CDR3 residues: CASSQEGVGYGYTF. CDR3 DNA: TGTGCCAGCAGCCAAGAAGGGGTTGGCTATGGCTACACCTTC.

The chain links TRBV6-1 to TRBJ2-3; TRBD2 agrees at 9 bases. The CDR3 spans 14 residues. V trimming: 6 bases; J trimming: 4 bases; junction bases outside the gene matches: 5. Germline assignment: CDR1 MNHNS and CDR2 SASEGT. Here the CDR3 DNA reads TGTGCCAGCAGGGAGCGGGGGGCATCAGATACGCAGTATTTT. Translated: CASRERGASDTQYF.

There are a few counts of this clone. The CDR3 spells CASSRDQGAGQPQHF. The CDR3 DNA reads as TGTGCCAGCAGCCGAGACCAGGGGGCAGGACAGCCCCAGCATTTT. This chain links TRBV7-6 with TRBJ1-5; 8 nucleotides align to TRBD1. In germline, CDR1 is SGHVS, CDR2 FNYEAQ. The CDR3 loop spans 15 amino acids. Trimming removed 5 bases from V and 7 bases from J; junction bases left unmatched: 10.

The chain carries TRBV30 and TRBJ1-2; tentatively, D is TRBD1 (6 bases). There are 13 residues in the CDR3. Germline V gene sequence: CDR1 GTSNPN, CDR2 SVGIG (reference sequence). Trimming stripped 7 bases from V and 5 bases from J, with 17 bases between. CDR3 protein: CAYRQALRYGYTF. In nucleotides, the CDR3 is TGTGCCTACCGACAGGCCCTTAGGTATGGCTACACCTTC.

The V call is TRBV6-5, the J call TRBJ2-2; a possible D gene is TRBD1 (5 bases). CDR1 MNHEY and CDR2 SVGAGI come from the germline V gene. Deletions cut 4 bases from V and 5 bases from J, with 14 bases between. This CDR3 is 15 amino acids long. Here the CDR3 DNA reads TGTGCCAGCAGTTCTATCGCGACAGTTACCGGGGAGCTGTTTTTT. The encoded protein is CASSSIATVTGELFF.

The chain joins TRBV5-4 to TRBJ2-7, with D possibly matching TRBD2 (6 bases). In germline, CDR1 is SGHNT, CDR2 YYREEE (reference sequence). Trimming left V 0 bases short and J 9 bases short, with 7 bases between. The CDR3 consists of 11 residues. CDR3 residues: CASSLAGAQYF. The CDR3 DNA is TGTGCCAGCAGCTTGGCGGGAGCGCAGTACTTC. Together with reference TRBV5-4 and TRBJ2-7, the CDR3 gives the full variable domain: ETGVTQSPTHLIKTRGQQVTLRCSSQSGHNTVSWYQQALGQGPQFIFQYYREEENGRGNFPPRFSGLQFPNYSSELNVNALELDDSALYLCASSLAGAQYFGPGTRLTVT.

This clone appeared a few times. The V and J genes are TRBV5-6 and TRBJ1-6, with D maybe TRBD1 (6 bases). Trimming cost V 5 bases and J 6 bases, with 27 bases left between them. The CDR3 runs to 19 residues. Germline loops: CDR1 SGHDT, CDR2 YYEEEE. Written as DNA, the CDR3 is TGTGCCAGCAGTCCCCCCCCGGTGGGATTGACAGGTTTTAATTCACCCCTCCACTTT. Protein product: CASSPPPVGLTGFNSPLHF.

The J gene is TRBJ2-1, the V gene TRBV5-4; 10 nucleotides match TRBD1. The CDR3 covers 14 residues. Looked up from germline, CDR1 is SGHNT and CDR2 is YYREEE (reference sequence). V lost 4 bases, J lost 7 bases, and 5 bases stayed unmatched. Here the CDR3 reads CASSRGTGVNEQFF. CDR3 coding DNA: TGTGCCAGCAGCCGCGGGACAGGGGTGAATGAGCAGTTCTTC.